The clone carrying this TCR beta chain was counted a single time. Antigen unknown. This record belongs to a study of T cell responses to AZD1222 COVID-19 vaccine. Study-level background: Investigators merged groups given second doses at roughly 4 or roughly 12 weeks.

The CDR3 consists of 13 residues. The V and J ends lost 1 base and 8 bases respectively, with 11 bases between them. The germline gives CDR1 MGHRA, CDR2 YSYEKL. General study results and limits: The donors showed a predominance of white British ancestry and of females, with possible underestimation of clonal diversity.

Repertoires were generated with immunoSEQ multiplex PCR, while TCRdb's copy carries only in-frame clones and drops some. The sample lists about 130,000 clones; about nine tenths were seen once. The sample was peripheral blood, taken on day 0 of AZD1222 vaccination. The chain uses TRBV4-1 and TRBJ1-2; D gene uncertain. The sequence was collected from an adult in good health. The CDR3 DNA follows: TGCGCCAGCAGCCAAGTGGCTTCCCAAGGCTACACCTTC. Amino acids: CASSQVASQGYTF.